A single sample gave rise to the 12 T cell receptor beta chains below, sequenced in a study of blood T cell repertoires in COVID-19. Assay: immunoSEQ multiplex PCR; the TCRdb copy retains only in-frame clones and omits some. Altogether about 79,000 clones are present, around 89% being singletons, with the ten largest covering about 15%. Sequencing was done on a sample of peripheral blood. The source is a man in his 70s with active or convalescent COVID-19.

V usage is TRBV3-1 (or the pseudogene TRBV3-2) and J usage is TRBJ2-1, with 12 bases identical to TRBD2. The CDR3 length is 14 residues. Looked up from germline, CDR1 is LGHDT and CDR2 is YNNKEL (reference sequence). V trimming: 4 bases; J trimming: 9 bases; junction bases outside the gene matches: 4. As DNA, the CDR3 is TGTGCCAGCAGCCGGACTAGCGGGAATTTTGAGCAGTTCTTC. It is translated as CASSRTSGNFEQFF.

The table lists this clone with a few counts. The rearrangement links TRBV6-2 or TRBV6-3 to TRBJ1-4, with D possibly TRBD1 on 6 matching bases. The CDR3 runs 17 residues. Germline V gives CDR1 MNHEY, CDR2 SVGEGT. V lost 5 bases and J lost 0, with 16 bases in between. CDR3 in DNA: TGTGCCAGCAGTAAACCACGGGACAAGACAACTAATGAAAAACTGTTTTTT. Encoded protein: CASSKPRDKTTNEKLFF.

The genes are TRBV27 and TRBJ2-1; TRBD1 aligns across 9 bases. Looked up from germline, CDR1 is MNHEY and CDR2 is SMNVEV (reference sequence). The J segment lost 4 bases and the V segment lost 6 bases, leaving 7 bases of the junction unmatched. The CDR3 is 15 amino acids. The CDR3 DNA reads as TGTGCCAGCAGAGATGAACAGGGGGCATACAATGAGCAGTTCTTC. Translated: CASRDEQGAYNEQFF.

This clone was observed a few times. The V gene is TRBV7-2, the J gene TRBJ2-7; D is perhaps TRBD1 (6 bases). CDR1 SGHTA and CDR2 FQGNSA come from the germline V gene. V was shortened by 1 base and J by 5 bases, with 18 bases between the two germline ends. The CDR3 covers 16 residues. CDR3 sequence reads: CASSLDPWSGDHEQYF. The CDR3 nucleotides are TGTGCCAGCAGCTTAGACCCGTGGTCAGGGGACCACGAGCAGTACTTC.

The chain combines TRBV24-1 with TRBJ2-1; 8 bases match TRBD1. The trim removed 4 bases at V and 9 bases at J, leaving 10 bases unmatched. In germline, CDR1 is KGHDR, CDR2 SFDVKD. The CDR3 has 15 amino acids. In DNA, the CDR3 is TGTGCCACCAGTGAAGGACAGGGTGTCTTCAGTGAGCAGTTCTTC. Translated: CATSEGQGVFSEQFF.

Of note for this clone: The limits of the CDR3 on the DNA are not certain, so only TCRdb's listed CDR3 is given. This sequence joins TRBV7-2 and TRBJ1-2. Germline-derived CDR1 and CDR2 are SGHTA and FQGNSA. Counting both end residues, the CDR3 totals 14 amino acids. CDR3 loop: CASSFGEGTYGYTF.

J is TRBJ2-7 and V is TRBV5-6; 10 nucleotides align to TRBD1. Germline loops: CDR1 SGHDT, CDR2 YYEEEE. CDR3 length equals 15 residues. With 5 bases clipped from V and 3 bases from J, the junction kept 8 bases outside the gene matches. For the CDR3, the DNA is TGTGCCAGCAGGCAAACCGGGACAGGGGTCTACGAGCAGTACTTC. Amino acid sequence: CASRQTGTGVYEQYF.

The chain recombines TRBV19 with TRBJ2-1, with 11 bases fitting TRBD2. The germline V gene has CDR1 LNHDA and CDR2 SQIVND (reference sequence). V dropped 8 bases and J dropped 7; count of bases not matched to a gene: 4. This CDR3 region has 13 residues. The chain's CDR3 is CASSSGRLNEQFF. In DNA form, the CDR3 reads TGTGCCAGTTCTAGCGGGAGGCTTAATGAGCAGTTCTTC.

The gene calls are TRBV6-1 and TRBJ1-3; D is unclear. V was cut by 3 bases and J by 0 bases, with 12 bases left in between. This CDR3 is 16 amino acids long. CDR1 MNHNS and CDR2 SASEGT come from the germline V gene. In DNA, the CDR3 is TGTGCCAGCAGTGAGGTCTCTCCGGGCTCTGGAAACACCATATATTTT. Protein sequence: CASSEVSPGSGNTIYF.

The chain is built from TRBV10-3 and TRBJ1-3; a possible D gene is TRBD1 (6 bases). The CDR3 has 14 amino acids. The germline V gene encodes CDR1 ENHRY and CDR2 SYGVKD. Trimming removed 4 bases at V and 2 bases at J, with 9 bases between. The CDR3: CAISVSGAGNTIYF. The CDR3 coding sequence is TGTGCCATCAGTGTATCAGGGGCTGGAAACACCATATATTTT.

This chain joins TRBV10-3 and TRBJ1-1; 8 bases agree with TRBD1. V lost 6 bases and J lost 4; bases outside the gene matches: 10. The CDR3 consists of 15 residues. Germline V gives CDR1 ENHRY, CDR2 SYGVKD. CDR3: CAISPRTGIVTEAFF. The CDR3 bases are TGTGCCATCAGCCCTAGGACAGGGATAGTCACTGAAGCTTTCTTT.

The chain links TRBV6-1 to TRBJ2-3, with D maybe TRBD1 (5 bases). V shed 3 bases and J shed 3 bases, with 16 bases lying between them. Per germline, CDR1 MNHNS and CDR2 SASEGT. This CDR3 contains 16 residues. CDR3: CASSDRVQQLTDTQYF. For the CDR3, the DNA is TGTGCCAGCAGTGACAGGGTGCAGCAGTTGACAGATACGCAGTATTTT.